The TCR beta chain under discussion was sequenced for a study of vaccination and CD4 T cells after COVID-19. Study-level background: Once diagnosed, patients had post-COVID samples drawn a median approximately 100 days later (range 35 to 161).

CD4+ T cells that had been cultured provided DNA sequenced with the Oncomine TCR Beta short-read assay. The source of extracted genomic DNA was cultured CD4+ T cells. TCRdb analysed the PCR reads with MiXCR anew, one entry per CDR3 protein. The repertoire holds about 15,000 distinct CDR3 sequences, 45% to 60% seen once, with approximately 12% in the top ten. As for treatment: roughly 11-day PBMC culture with coronavirus spike peptide pools or control peptides (ViraFEST assay). A negative selection step was used to isolate CD4+ T cells once culture had run for 10 days. About this clonotype: Its specificity is unknown.

The CDR3 totals 9 residues. The chain recombines TRBV21-1 with TRBJ1-1. TRBV21-1 is reported as a pseudogene. Sequencing input: CD4+ T cells from blood, cultured in vitro. This clonotype originated in a human donor who had recovered from COVID-19. CDR3 region: CASNSRAFF. The CDR3 DNA reads as TGTGCCAGCAATAGCCGAGCTTTCTTT.